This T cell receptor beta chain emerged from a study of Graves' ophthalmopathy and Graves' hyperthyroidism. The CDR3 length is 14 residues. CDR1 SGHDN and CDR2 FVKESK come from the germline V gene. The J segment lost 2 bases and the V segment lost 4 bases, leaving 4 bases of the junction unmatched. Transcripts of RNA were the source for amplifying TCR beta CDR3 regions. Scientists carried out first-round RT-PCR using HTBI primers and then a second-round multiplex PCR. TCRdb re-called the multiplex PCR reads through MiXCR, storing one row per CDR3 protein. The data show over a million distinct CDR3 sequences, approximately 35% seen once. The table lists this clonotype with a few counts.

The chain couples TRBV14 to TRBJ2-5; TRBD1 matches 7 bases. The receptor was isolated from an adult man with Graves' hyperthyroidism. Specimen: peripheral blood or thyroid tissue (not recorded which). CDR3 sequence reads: CASSRWDRQETQYF. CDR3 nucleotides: TGTGCCAGCAGCCGTTGGGACAGACAAGAGACCCAGTACTTC.